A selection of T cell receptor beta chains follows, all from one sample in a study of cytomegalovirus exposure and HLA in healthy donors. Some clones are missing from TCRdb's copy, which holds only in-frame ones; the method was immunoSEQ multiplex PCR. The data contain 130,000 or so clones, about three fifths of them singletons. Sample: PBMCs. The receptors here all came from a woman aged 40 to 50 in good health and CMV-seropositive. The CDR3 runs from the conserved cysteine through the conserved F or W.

CASSLQGPGGYTF,TRBV27,TRBJ1-2
CASSRGWNEQFF,TRBV11-2,TRBJ2-1
CASSIGTGDAGTEAFF,TRBV5-5,TRBJ1-1
CASKAMGQGGSPLHF,TRBV19,TRBJ1-6
CASSSQISGREKNIQYF,TRBV5-1,TRBJ2-4
CASSYTTSGSSEQFF,TRBV7-9,TRBJ2-1
CASSFYRGNTEAFF,TRBV6-1,TRBJ1-1
CASSQEGQGNYGYTF,TRBV14,TRBJ1-2
CASSKDRAYNSPLHF,TRBV7-9,TRBJ1-6
CASSGIGSSGSRYEQYF,TRBV2,TRBJ2-7
CASSYKGSGTPEYF,TRBV6-5,TRBJ2-7
CASSYDEGGEKLFF,TRBV6-5,TRBJ1-4
CASTELAGGPSTDTQYF,TRBV4-2,TRBJ2-3
CASRGQGPGYTF,TRBV6-7,TRBJ1-2
CATSRTYNEQFF,TRBV2,TRBJ2-1
CASSLGTGLYEQYF,TRBV28,TRBJ2-7
CASTTRQYNSPLHF,TRBV6-5,TRBJ1-6
CASSSPGGSTDTQYF,TRBV27,TRBJ2-3
CASSFYSSYEQYF,TRBV11-2,TRBJ2-7
CSVEERDRGNYGYTF,TRBV29-1,TRBJ1-2
CASSLMVPLPNSEQFF,TRBV28,TRBJ2-1
CASSQDPTRYEQYF,TRBV4-2,TRBJ2-7
CASSLAELAGNEQFF,TRBV5-1,TRBJ2-1
CASSLAVGAHNEQFF,TRBV7-6,TRBJ2-1